Below are 21 T cell receptor beta chains sequenced from a single sample in a study of T-cell reconstitution after alpha-beta-depleted transplantation in children. The library targeted TCRbeta and was prepared with unique molecular identifiers. One entry per CDR3 protein, called by TCRdb with MiXCR from the PCR reads. The sample has hundreds of thousands of distinct CDR3 sequences, under 20% seen once. The sequencing used PBMCs, mostly from graft donor cells, collected 360 days after TCRalphabeta/CD19-depleted stem cell transplant. Source of these receptors: a boy under three years old who had a stem cell transplant for Wiskott-Aldrich syndrome, so the T cells may come from the graft donor.

In its sample, this clonotype was seen a few times. The chain recombines TRBV12-3 or TRBV12-4 with TRBJ1-1; a weak D match, TRBD1 (6 bases). The V end was cut by 5 bases, the J end by 5 bases, with 9 bases between. This CDR3 has 12 amino acids. The DNA of the CDR3 is TGTGCCAGCAGTGGACAGTTAACTGAAGCTTTCTTT. This gives the protein CASSGQLTEAFF.

This clonotype was recorded a few times. CDR3 protein: CSAGDRESTDTQYF. In nucleotides, the CDR3 is TGCAGTGCTGGGGACAGGGAAAGCACAGATACGCAGTATTTT. The chain is built from TRBV20-1 and TRBJ2-3, with TRBD1 identical over 9 bases. The CDR3 contains 14 residues. Looked up from germline, CDR1 is DFQATT and CDR2 is SNEGSKA (reference sequence). Losses at the gene ends were 5 bases for V and 0 bases for J; bases not matched to a gene: 3.

The gene calls are TRBV12-3 or TRBV12-4 and TRBJ2-1; 16 nucleotides line up with TRBD2. CDR3 length equals 22 residues. The V segment lost 1 base and the J segment 2 bases; nucleotides outside the gene matches: 14. The CDR3 region has the DNA TGTGCCAGCAGTTTAGAGGCCGGGACGACCGGGACTAGCGGGGGGGCCTACAATGAGCAGTTCTTC. Protein product: CASSLEAGTTGTSGGAYNEQFF.

Only a few counts were recorded for this clonotype. The V call is TRBV10-3, the J call TRBJ2-7; 9 bases line up with TRBD1. Trimming cost V 2 bases and J 4 bases; bases outside gene matches: 3. Germline V lookup: CDR1 ENHRY, CDR2 SYGVKD. CDR3 size: 14 residues. CDR3 DNA sequence: TGTGCCATCAGTGAGAAGACAGGGGGATACGAGCAGTACTTC. It encodes CAISEKTGGYEQYF.

The chain recombines TRBV2 with TRBJ2-7, with D uncertain. The CDR3 has 12 amino acids. V lost 6 bases to trimming and J lost 6 bases, with 12 bases between them. CDR1 and CDR2 from the germline V gene are SNHLY and FYNNEI. As DNA, the CDR3 is TGTGCCAGCAGAGGTGGGTTAATCGAGCAGTACTTC. Translated, it gives CASRGGLIEQYF.

The chain couples TRBV10-3 to TRBJ2-7, with 8 positions matching TRBD1. The CDR3 is made up of 14 amino acids. In germline, CDR1 is ENHRY, CDR2 SYGVKD. V shed 7 bases and J 4 bases; nucleotides not matched to a gene: 9. The DNA of the CDR3 is TGTGCCATCAACACCAAAGGACAGGGTTACGAGCAGTACTTC. Its translation: CAINTKGQGYEQYF.

This chain links TRBV12-3 or TRBV12-4 with TRBJ2-1; 12 bases match TRBD2. The CDR3 length is 14 residues. The J segment lost 5 bases and the V segment lost 6 bases, leaving 2 bases of the junction unmatched. CDR3 protein: CASRPSGGDNEQFF. The CDR3 DNA follows: TGTGCCAGCAGACCTAGCGGGGGGGACAATGAGCAGTTCTTC.

The V and J genes are TRBV2 and TRBJ2-5, with no clear D. Germline CDR1 SNHLY, CDR2 FYNNEI. CDR3 length: 13 residues. With 6 bases removed from V and 2 bases from J, the gap between germline ends came to 10 bases. CDR3 protein: CASRIRPQETQYF. CDR3 nucleotides: TGTGCCAGCAGAATACGGCCGCAAGAGACCCAGTACTTC.

There are a few counts of this clonotype. The chain links TRBV10-3 to TRBJ2-7, with D unresolved. The V gene's germline CDR1 is ENHRY and CDR2 SYGVKD. The length of the CDR3 is 14 residues. Deletions cut 9 bases from V and 4 bases from J, with 19 bases between. The DNA for the CDR3 is TGTGCCATGGCCCCCTCGGTGGACGTTTACGAGCAGTACTTC. Amino acid sequence: CAMAPSVDVYEQYF.

The chain carries TRBV5-1 and TRBJ2-7; 7 bases are a match to TRBD1. Trimming took 0 bases from V and 6 from J; bases not matched to a gene: 12. The V gene's germline CDR1 is SGHRS and CDR2 YFSETQ. The length of the CDR3 is 16 residues. CDR3 region: CASSLGRPGQLLEQYF. For the CDR3, the DNA is TGCGCCAGCAGCTTGGGTCGACCGGGACAGCTTCTCGAGCAGTACTTC.

The sample holds a few counts of this clonotype. The gene calls are TRBV18 and TRBJ1-2; the match to TRBD1 covers 8 bases. J lost 3 bases, V lost 2 bases, and 2 bases had no gene match. Germline CDR1 and CDR2: KGHSH and LQKENI. The CDR3 runs to 14 residues. CDR3 region: CASSPMGQDYGYTF. For the CDR3, the DNA is TGTGCCAGCTCACCAATGGGACAGGACTATGGCTACACCTTC.

This clonotype has more than one count but fewer than ten. The rearrangement joins TRBV7-2 to TRBJ2-3; D unclear. The CDR3 has 13 residues. The germline gives CDR1 SGHTA, CDR2 FQGNSA. Trimming pared 0 bases from V and 12 bases from J, leaving 13 bases between. As DNA, the CDR3 is TGTGCCAGCAGCTTAGCCCTCGGGCCCCCCCAGTATTTT. Its translation: CASSLALGPPQYF.

This clonotype was observed a handful of times. The chain is built from TRBV7-2 and TRBJ2-1; D remains ambiguous. V was pared by 5 bases and J by 14 bases, with 16 bases between. The V gene's germline CDR1 is SGHTA and CDR2 FQGNSA. This CDR3 region has 12 residues. The CDR3 DNA reads TGTGCCAGCAGCCCCGGCTCAGGAGCCGAGTTCTTC. This sequence encodes CASSPGSGAEFF.

This clonotype has more than one count but fewer than ten. This chain joins TRBV27 and TRBJ2-7; possibly TRBD1 for D (5 bases). The CDR3 spans 13 residues. Germline CDR1 is MNHEY and CDR2 is SMNVEV (reference sequence). The V end was cut by 10 bases, the J end by 0 bases, with 13 bases between. As DNA, the CDR3 is TGTGCCACCAAACAGGTGACCTCCTACGAGCAGTACTTC. It is translated as CATKQVTSYEQYF.

V is TRBV5-1 and J is TRBJ1-5, with unresolved D. CDR1 is SGHRS, CDR2 YFSETQ, per germline. The CDR3 loop spans 16 amino acids. V was pared by 0 bases and J by 8 bases, with 18 bases between. CDR3 sequence: CASSLVFVGRGEPQHF. The DNA for the CDR3 is TGCGCCAGCAGCTTGGTTTTTGTGGGCCGCGGGGAGCCCCAGCATTTT. Together with reference TRBV5-1 and TRBJ1-5, the CDR3 gives the full variable domain: KAGVTQTPRYLIKTRGQQVTLSCSPISGHRSVSWYQQTPGQGLQFLFEYFSETQRNKGNFPGRFSGRQFSNSRSEMNVSTLELGDSALYLCASSLVFVGRGEPQHFGDGTRLSIL.

The chain employs TRBV28 and TRBJ2-3, with D tentatively TRBD2 (5 bases). This CDR3 has 15 residues. Trimming removed 2 bases from V and 2 bases from J, with 11 bases in between. CDR1 and CDR2 from the germline V gene are MDHEN and SYDVKM. CDR3 bases: TGTGCCAGCAGTTTAGGAGGTCCGACCACAGATACGCAGTATTTT. Amino acids: CASSLGGPTTDTQYF. The full variable domain, its missing parts supplied by reference TRBV28 and TRBJ2-3, is DVKVTQSSRYLVKRTGEKVFLECVQDMDHENMFWYRQDPGLGLRLIYFSYDVKMKEKGDIPEGYSVSREKKERFSLILESASTNQTSMYLCASSLGGPTTDTQYFGPGTRLTVL.

The CDR3 DNA is TGCGCCAGCAGGCTAGCGGGAGCGTATGAGCAGTTCTTC. Its protein is CASRLAGAYEQFF. The chain recombines TRBV10-2 with TRBJ2-1, with 10 positions matching TRBD2. Germline values: CDR1 WSHSY, CDR2 SAAADI. With V trimmed by 6 bases and J by 8 bases, 4 bases remained unmatched. CDR3 length: 13 residues.

This sequence joins TRBV6-5 and TRBJ2-5, with 7 bases lining up with TRBD1. The CDR3 has 15 amino acids. Germline V gene data show CDR1 as MNHEY and CDR2 as SVGAGI. The J segment lost 4 bases and the V segment lost 6 bases, leaving 11 bases of the junction unmatched. CDR3 sequence: CASSYGDSHLETQYF. The CDR3 region has the DNA TGTGCCAGCAGCTACGGGGACAGCCATTTAGAGACCCAGTACTTC.

The sample holds many counts of this clonotype. The V and J genes are TRBV3-1 and TRBJ2-4; a possible D gene is TRBD1 (5 bases). The V end was cut by 1 base, the J end by 6 bases, with 7 bases between. Per germline, CDR1 LGHDT and CDR2 YNNKEL (reference sequence). This CDR3 spans 13 amino acids. CDR3 region: CASSQVQGNIQYF. DNA of the CDR3: TGTGCCAGCAGCCAAGTCCAGGGAAACATTCAGTACTTC.

The J gene is TRBJ2-2, the V gene TRBV19, with unresolved D. The CDR3 consists of 13 residues. Germline V gives CDR1 LNHDA, CDR2 SQIVND (reference sequence). The V end was cut by 4 bases, the J end by 6 bases, with 9 bases between. The CDR3 region is CASSKTPAGELFF. The CDR3 DNA reads as TGTGCCAGTAGTAAAACACCCGCCGGGGAGCTGTTTTTT.

V usage is TRBV12-3 or TRBV12-4 and J usage is TRBJ2-2; 9 bases align to TRBD2. The CDR3 sequence is 15 residues long. Unmatched junction bases numbered 2, after V lost 2 bases and J lost 4 bases. The CDR3 DNA follows: TGTGCCAGCAGTTTAACGACTAGCGGCACCGGGGAGCTGTTTTTT. Translated, it gives CASSLTTSGTGELFF.